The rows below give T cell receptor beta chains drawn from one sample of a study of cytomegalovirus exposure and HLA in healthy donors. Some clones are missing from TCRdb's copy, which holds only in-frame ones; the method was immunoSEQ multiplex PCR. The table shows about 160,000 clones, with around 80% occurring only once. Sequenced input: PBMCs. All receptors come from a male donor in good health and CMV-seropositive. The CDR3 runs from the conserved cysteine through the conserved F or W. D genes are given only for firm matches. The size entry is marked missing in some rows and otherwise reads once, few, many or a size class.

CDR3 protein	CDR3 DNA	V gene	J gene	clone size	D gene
CAWGWQGRTDTQYF	TGTGCCTGGGGGTGGCAGGGCCGCACAGATACGCAGTATTTT	TRBV30	TRBJ2-3	NA	NA
CASSMSPSGANVLTF	TGCGCCAGCAGCATGAGCCCGTCTGGGGCCAACGTCCTGACTTTC	TRBV5-1	TRBJ2-6	NA	NA
CASSFGQGASNSPLHF	TGTGCCAGCAGTTTTGGACAGGGGGCGAGTAATTCACCCCTCCACTTT	TRBV6-5	TRBJ1-6	NA	TRBD1
CASSNGLASSTDTQYF	TGTGCCAGCAGCAATGGACTAGCGTCAAGCACAGATACGCAGTATTTT	TRBV7-9	TRBJ2-3	NA	TRBD2
CASSLRGGGGNTQYF	TGTGCCAGCAGTCTCCGGGGGGGCGGAGGGAATACGCAGTATTTT	TRBV7-2	TRBJ2-3	once	TRBD2
CASTYGPGLLTDKETQYF	TGTGCCAGCACCTACGGACCGGGACTACTGACGGATAAAGAGACCCAGTACTTC	TRBV2	TRBJ2-5	few	TRBD2
CASSLSGTGGQETQYF	TGTGCCAGCAGCTTATCCGGGACAGGGGGGCAGGAGACCCAGTACTTC	TRBV7-2	TRBJ2-5	NA	TRBD1
CASSDRLPPGTSGRWRTDTQYF	TGTGCCAGTTCGGATCGCCTCCCGCCCGGGACTAGCGGGAGATGGCGCACAGATACGCAGTATTTT	TRBV28	TRBJ2-3	NA	TRBD2
CASGGTATSYEQYF	TGCGCCAGCGGAGGGACAGCCACCTCCTACGAGCAGTACTTC	TRBV10-1	TRBJ2-7	NA	NA
CASSLGIGFGDTQYF	TGTGCCAGCAGCTTAGGTATCGGGTTCGGAGATACGCAGTATTTT	TRBV11-3	TRBJ2-3	NA	NA
CASSQGGGGGVDQPQHF	TGTGCCAGCAGCCAAGGGGGGGGTGGGGGGGTCGACCAGCCCCAGCATTTT	TRBV4-2	TRBJ1-5	NA	NA
CAWGGGAAKYGYTF	TGTGCCTGGGGAGGGGGGGCGGCCAAATATGGCTACACCTTC	TRBV30	TRBJ1-2	NA	NA
CASSSRESDEQFF	TGTGCCAGCAGCTCTAGAGAGTCAGATGAGCAGTTCTTC	TRBV11-3	TRBJ2-1	NA	NA
CASSPTLSPGGHEQYF	TGTGCCAGCAGCCCCACATTATCGCCAGGGGGCCACGAGCAGTACTTC	TRBV7-8	TRBJ2-7	NA	TRBD1
CASFYPGRNEQFF	TGTGCCAGTTTCTATCCCGGGAGGAATGAGCAGTTCTTC	TRBV27	TRBJ2-1	NA	TRBD2
CASSLQGKVSEAFF	TGTGCCAGCAGCTTACAGGGGAAAGTCAGTGAAGCTTTCTTT	TRBV7-2	TRBJ1-1	NA	NA
CASSWDRGSYEQYF	TGTGCCAGCAGTTGGGACAGGGGGTCCTACGAGCAGTACTTC	TRBV28	TRBJ2-7	NA	TRBD1
CASSLGPGHSNQPQHF	TGTGCCAGCAGCCTCGGTCCGGGACATAGCAATCAGCCCCAGCATTTT	TRBV9	TRBJ1-5	NA	NA
CASSMYVGGSTDTQYF	TGTGCCAGTAGTATGTACGTGGGGGGTAGCACAGATACGCAGTATTTT	TRBV19	TRBJ2-3	NA	NA
CASSYGGGGTDTQYF	TGTGCCAGCAGTTACGGGGGGGGCGGCACAGATACGCAGTATTTT	TRBV6-6	TRBJ2-3	NA	NA
CASSGQGPINSPLHF	TGTGCCAGCAGCGGGCAGGGTCCTATTAATTCACCCCTCCACTTT	TRBV9	TRBJ1-6	NA	NA